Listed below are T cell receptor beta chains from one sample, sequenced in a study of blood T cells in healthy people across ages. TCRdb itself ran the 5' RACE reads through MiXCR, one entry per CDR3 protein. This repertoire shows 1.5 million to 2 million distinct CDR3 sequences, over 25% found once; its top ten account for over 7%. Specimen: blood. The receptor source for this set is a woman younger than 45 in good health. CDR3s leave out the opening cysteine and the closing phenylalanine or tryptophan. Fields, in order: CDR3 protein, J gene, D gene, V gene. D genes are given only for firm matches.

ASSLEWGRDNEQF TRBJ2-1 - TRBV5-1
ASGLVAGGGYEQY - TRBD1 TRBV12-5
ASSKPDSLNTEAF TRBJ1-1 - TRBV12-3/TRBV12-4
ASLDPSGSPDTQY TRBJ2-3 TRBD2 TRBV6-5
ASSKTSGSANEQY TRBJ2-7 TRBD2 TRBV6-6
ASSLEGARGTDTQY TRBJ2-3 - TRBV7-2
ASRGPGDSGNTIY TRBJ1-3 - TRBV12-3/TRBV12-4
ASVRDRTYEQY TRBJ2-7 TRBD1 TRBV6-2/TRBV6-3
ASRTGGGYEQF - TRBD1 TRBV7-9
ASSQVSSQETQY TRBJ2-5 - TRBV3-1
ASIRDSPYSPLH TRBJ1-6 TRBD1 TRBV2
ASSLVVQRQYNEQF TRBJ2-1 - TRBV5-1
ASSQDRPTGNYEQY TRBJ2-7 TRBD1 TRBV3-1
ASSVGGRDSENEQF TRBJ2-1 - TRBV9
ASSSDPRGENIQY TRBJ2-4 - TRBV11-2
ASSFGVRGEQY - - TRBV12-3/TRBV12-4
ASSQPDRGLRETQY TRBJ2-5 TRBD1 TRBV4-1
ASSQERTSGSSGTDTQY TRBJ2-3 TRBD2 TRBV4-3
ASSSGDPYNEQF TRBJ2-1 - TRBV5-1
ASSLGGGGAEAF TRBJ1-1 - TRBV12-3/TRBV12-4
AGVLGTGVGYT TRBJ1-2 TRBD1 TRBV11-2
ASSYSPGALDEQY TRBJ2-7 - TRBV6-2/TRBV6-3
ASSLAQGPAF TRBJ1-1 TRBD1 TRBV7-2
ASSDLALQY TRBJ2-3 - TRBV10-2
ASSQVTGLYGYT TRBJ1-2 - TRBV3-1
ASSPQSAYEQY TRBJ2-7 - TRBV9
AIRGGGTDTQY TRBJ2-3 - TRBV10-3
ASSVQAGETDTQY TRBJ2-3 TRBD2 TRBV2
ASSPGRGTVNGYT TRBJ1-2 TRBD1 TRBV7-6
SVDTDNYGYT TRBJ1-2 - TRBV29-1
ASSTTPGGNEKLF TRBJ1-4 - TRBV2
ATRFEAETQY TRBJ2-5 - TRBV5-1
ASSRLWTGINEKLF TRBJ1-4 TRBD1 TRBV5-6
ASSPWVARTYNERY TRBJ2-7 - TRBV7-2
SARVGGSVDTQY TRBJ2-3 - TRBV20-1
ASSLRSGTETNTQY TRBJ2-3 - TRBV13
AIALSGTGDNEQF TRBJ2-1 TRBD1 TRBV10-3
ASSHPRTSGGNEQF TRBJ2-1 TRBD2 TRBV9
ASSDSSGLGADTQY TRBJ2-3 - TRBV4-2
ASSARQGLAKNIQY TRBJ2-4 TRBD1 TRBV11-2
ASSPWTSSTDTQY TRBJ2-3 TRBD2 TRBV7-2
ASSSTGVGSKNIQY TRBJ2-4 - TRBV5-6
ASSQQTRSYEQY TRBJ2-7 - TRBV3-1
ASSRGTGSQETQY TRBJ2-5 TRBD1 TRBV5-8
ASLQGAFYGYT TRBJ1-2 TRBD1 TRBV12-3/TRBV12-4
SARDRGGNTIY TRBJ1-3 TRBD1 TRBV20-1
ASSLSVGHSYNEQF TRBJ2-1 - TRBV7-2